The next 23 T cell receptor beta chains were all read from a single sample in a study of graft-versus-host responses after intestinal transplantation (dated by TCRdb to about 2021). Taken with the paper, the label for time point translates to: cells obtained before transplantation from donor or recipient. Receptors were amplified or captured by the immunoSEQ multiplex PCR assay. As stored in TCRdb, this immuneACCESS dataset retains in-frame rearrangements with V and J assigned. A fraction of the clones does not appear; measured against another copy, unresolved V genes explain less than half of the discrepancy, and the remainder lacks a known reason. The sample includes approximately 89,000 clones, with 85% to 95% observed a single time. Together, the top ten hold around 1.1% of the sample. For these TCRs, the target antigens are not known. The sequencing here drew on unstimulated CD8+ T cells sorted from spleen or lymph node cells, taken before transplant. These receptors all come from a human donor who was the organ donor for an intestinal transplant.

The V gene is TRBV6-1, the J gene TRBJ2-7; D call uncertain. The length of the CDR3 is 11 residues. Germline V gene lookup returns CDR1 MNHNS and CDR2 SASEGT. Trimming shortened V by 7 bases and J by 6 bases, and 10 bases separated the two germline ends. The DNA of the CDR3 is TGTGCCAGCACCCTATCCGGCGAGCAGTACTTC. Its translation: CASTLSGEQYF.

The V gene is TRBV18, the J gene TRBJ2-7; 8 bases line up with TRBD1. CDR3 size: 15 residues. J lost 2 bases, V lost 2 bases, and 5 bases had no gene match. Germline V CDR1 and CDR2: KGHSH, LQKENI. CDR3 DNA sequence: TGTGCCAGCTCACCAGTCGGACAGGGTGCCTACGAGCAGTACTTC. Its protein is CASSPVGQGAYEQYF.

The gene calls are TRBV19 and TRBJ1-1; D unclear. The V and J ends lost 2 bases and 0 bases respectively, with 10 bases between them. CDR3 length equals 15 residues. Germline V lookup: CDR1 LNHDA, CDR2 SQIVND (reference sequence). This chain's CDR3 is CASSIPRLLNTEAFF. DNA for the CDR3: TGTGCCAGTAGTATACCTCGACTGCTGAACACTGAAGCTTTCTTT. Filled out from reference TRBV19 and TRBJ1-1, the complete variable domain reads DGGITQSPKYLFRKEGQNVTLSCEQNLNHDAMYWYRQDPGQGLRLIYYSQIVNDFQKGDIAEGYSVSREKKESFPLTVTSAQKNPTAFYLCASSIPRLLNTEAFFGQGTRLTVV.

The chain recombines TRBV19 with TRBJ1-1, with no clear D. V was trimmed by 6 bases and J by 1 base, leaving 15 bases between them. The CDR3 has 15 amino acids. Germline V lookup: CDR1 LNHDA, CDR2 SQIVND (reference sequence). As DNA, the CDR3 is TGTGCCAGTAGGCCCCGCCAGAAAAAGAACACTGAAGCTTTCTTT. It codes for CASRPRQKKNTEAFF.

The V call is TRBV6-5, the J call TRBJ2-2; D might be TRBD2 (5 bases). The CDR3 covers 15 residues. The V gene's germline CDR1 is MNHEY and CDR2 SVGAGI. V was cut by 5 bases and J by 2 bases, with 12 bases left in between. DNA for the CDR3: TGTGCCAGCAGTACTCAGGACTCTAACACCGGGGAGCTGTTTTTT. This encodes CASSTQDSNTGELFF.

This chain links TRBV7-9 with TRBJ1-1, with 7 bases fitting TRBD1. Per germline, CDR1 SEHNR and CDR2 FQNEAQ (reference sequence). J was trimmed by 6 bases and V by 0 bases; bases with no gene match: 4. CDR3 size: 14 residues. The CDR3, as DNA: TGTGCCAGCAGCTTAGCCTGGACAGGAGCTGAAGCTTTCTTT. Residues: CASSLAWTGAEAFF.

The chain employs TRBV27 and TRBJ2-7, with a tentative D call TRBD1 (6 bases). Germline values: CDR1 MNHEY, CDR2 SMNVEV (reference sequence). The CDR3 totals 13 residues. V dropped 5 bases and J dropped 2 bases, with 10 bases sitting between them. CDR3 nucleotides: TGTGCCAGCAGTGTGACAGGCCCCTACGAGCAGTACTTC. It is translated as CASSVTGPYEQYF.

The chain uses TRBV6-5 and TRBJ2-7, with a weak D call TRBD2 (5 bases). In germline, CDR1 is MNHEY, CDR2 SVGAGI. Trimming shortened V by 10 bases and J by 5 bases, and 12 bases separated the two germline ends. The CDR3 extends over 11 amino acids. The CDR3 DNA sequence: TGTGCCACCGGACTCGCCCACGAGCAGTACTTC. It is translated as CATGLAHEQYF.

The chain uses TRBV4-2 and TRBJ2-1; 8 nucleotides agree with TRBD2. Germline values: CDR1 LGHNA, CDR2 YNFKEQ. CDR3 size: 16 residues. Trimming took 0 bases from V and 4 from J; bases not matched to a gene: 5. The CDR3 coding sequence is TGTGCCAGCAGCCAAGACTACCGGGGGGGTTACAATGAGCAGTTCTTC. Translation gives CASSQDYRGGYNEQFF.

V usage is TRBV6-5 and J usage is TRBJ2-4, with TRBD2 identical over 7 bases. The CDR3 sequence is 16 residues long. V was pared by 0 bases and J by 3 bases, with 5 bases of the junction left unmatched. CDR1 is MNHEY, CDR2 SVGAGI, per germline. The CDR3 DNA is TGTGCCAGCAGTTACTCTGCGGGGGAGGTCAAAAACATTCAGTACTTC. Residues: CASSYSAGEVKNIQYF.

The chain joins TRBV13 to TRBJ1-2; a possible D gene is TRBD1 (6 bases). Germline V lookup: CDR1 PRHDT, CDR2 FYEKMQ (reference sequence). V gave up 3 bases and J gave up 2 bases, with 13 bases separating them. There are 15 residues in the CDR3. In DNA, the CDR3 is TGTGCCAGCAGCTTTCCTCCTACAGGGAACTATGGCTACACCTTC. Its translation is CASSFPPTGNYGYTF.

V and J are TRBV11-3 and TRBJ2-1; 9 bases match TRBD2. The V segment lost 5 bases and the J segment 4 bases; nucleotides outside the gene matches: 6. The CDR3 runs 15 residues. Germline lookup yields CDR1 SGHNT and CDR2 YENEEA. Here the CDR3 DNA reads TGTGCCAGCAGCGTTAGCGGGAGAACTTACAATGAGCAGTTCTTC. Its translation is CASSVSGRTYNEQFF.

The CDR3 nucleotides read TGTGCCAGCAGCGGAAGAGGGACAGGGAAGACTGAAGCTTTCTTT. Translated, it gives CASSGRGTGKTEAFF. V and J are TRBV13 and TRBJ1-1, with 9 bases matching TRBD1. Germline trimming cut 5 bases from V and 5 bases from J; bases unmatched to any gene: 9. The CDR3 has 15 residues. Germline CDR1 PRHDT, CDR2 FYEKMQ (reference sequence).

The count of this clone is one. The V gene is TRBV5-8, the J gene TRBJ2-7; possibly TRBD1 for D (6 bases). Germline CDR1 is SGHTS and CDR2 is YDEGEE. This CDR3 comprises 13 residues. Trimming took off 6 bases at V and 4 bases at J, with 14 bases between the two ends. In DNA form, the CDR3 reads TGTGCCAGCACGACCTACAGGGAATACGAGCAGTACTTC. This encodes CASTTYREYEQYF. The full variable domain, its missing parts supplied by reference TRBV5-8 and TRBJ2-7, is EAGVTQSPTHLIKTRGQQATLRCSPISGHTSVYWYQQALGLGLQFLLWYDEGEERNRGNFPPRFSGRQFPNYSSELNVNALELEDSALYLCASTTYREYEQYFGPGTRLTVT.

The CDR3 DNA reads TGTGCCAGCAATTCGGGGAATACGCAGTATTTT. It is translated as CASNSGNTQYF. V is TRBV6-5 and J is TRBJ2-3, with D perhaps matching TRBD2 (5 bases). Germline V gives CDR1 MNHEY, CDR2 SVGAGI. Trimming pared 7 bases from V and 7 bases from J, leaving 9 bases between. CDR3 size: 11 residues.

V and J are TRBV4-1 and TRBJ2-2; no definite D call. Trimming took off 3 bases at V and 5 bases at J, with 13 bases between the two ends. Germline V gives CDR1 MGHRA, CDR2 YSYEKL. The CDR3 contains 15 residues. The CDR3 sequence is CASSQSPRGTGELFF. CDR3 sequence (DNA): TGCGCCAGCAGCCAGAGCCCCCGTGGTACCGGGGAGCTGTTTTTT.

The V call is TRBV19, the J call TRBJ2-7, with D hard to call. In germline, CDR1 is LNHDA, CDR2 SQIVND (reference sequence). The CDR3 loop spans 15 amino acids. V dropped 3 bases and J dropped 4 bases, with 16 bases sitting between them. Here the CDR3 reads CASSISFRRIYEQYF. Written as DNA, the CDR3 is TGTGCCAGTAGTATTAGTTTCCGCAGGATATACGAGCAGTACTTC.

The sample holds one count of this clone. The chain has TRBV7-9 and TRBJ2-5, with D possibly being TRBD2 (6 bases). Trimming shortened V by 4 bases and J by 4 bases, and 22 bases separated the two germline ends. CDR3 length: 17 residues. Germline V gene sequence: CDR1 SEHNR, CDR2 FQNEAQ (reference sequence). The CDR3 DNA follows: TGTGCCAGCAGCTCGCTGGAGGGTGCGGTGTTAGGAGAGACCCAGTACTTC. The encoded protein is CASSSLEGAVLGETQYF.

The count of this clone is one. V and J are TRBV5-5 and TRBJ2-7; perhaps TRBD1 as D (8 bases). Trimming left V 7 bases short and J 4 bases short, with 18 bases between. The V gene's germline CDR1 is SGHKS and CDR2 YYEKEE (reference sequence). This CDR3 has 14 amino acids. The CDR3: CASAAGQGAYEQYF. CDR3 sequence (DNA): TGTGCCAGCGCAGCGGGGCAGGGGGCGTACGAGCAGTACTTC.

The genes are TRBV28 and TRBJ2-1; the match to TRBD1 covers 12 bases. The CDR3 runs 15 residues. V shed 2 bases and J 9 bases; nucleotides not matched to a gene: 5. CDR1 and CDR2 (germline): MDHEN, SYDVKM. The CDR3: CASSLGGTGGFEQFF. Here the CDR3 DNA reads TGTGCCAGCAGTTTAGGGGGGACAGGGGGCTTTGAGCAGTTCTTC.

The CDR3 loop reads CASSDTSAAVYEQYF. As DNA, the CDR3 is TGTGCCAGCAGTGACACTAGCGCCGCCGTATACGAGCAGTACTTC. V gene TRBV6-1 combines with J gene TRBJ2-7; 7 nucleotides align to TRBD2. The germline V gene has CDR1 MNHNS and CDR2 SASEGT. Trimming at V came to 3 bases and at J to 4 bases, leaving 9 bases not matched to a gene. The CDR3 extends over 15 amino acids.

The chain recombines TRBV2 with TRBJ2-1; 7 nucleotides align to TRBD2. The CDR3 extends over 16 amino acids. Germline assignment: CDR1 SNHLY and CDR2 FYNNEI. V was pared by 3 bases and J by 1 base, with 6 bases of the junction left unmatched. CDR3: CASSDMIAGSYNEQFF. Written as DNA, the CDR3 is TGTGCCAGCAGTGATATGATAGCGGGTTCCTACAATGAGCAGTTCTTC. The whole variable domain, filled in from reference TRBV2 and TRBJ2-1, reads EPEVTQTPSHQVTQMGQEVILRCVPISNHLYFYWYRQILGQKVEFLVSFYNNEISEKSEIFDDQFSVERPDGSNFTLKIRSTKLEDSAMYFCASSDMIAGSYNEQFFGPGTRLTVL.

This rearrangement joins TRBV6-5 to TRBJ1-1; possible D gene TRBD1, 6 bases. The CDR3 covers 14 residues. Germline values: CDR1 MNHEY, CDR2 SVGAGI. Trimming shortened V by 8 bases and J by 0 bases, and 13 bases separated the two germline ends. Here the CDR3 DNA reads TGTGCCAGCGGAAAATACAGGGTGAACACTGAAGCTTTCTTT. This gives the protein CASGKYRVNTEAFF.